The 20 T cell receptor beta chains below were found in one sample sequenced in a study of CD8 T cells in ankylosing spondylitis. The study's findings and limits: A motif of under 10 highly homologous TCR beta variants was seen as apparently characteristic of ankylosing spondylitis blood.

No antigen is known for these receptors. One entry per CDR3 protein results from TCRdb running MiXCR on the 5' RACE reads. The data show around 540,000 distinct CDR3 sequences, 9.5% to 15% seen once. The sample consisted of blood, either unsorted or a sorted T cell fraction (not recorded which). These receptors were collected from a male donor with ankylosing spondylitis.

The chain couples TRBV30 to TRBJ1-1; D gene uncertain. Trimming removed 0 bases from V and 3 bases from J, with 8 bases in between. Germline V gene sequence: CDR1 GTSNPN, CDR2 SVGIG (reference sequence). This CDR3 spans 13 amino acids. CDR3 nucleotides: TGTGCCTGGAGTGTACGGTGGGACACTGAAGCTTTCTTT. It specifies CAWSVRWDTEAFF.

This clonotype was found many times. This CDR3 reads CASSLEMGGYTF. The CDR3 DNA reads as TGTGCCAGCAGCTTAGAGATGGGTGGCTACACCTTC. This chain links TRBV3-1 with TRBJ1-2, with D unresolved. Trimming removed 5 bases at V and 7 bases at J, with 11 bases between. The germline V gene has CDR1 LGHDT and CDR2 YNNKEL (reference sequence). This CDR3 is built from 12 residues.

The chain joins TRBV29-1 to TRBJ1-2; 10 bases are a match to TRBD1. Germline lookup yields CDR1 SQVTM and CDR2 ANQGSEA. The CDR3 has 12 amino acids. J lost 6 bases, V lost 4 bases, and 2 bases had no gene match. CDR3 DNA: TGCAGCGTTGGGGGGACAGGGGATGGCTACACCTTC. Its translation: CSVGGTGDGYTF.

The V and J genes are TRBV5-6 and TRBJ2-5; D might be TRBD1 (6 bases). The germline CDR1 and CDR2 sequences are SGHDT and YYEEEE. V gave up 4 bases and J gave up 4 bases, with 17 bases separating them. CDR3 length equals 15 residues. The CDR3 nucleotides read TGTGCCAGCAGCGGGGGCAGTCGGGTTGGAGAGACCCAGTACTTC. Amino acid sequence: CASSGGSRVGETQYF.

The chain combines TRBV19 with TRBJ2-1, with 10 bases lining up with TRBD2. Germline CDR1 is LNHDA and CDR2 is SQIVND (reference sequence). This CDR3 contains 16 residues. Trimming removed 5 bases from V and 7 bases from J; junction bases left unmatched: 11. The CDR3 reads CASSLPSGSIVNEQFF. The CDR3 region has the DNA TGTGCCAGTAGTCTTCCTAGCGGGAGTATTGTGAATGAGCAGTTCTTC.

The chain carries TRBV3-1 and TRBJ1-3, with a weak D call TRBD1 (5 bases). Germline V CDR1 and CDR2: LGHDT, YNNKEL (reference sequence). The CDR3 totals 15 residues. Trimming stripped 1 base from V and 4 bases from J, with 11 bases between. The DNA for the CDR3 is TGTGCCAGCAGCCAAGGTCTTACAGGCGGAAACACCATATATTTT. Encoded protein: CASSQGLTGGNTIYF.

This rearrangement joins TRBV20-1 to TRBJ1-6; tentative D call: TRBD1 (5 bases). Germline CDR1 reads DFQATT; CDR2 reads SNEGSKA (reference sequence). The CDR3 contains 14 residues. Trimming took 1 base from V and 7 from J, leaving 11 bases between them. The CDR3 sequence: CSARVDRRNSPLHF. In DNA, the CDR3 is TGCAGTGCTAGAGTCGACAGAAGGAATTCACCCCTCCACTTT.

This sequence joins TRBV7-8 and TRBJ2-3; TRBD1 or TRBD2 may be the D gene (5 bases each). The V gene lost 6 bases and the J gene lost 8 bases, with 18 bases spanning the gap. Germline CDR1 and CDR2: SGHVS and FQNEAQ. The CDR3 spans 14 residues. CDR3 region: CASRVGPQDSTQYF. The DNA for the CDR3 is TGTGCCAGCAGGGTGGGACCCCAGGATAGTACGCAGTATTTT.

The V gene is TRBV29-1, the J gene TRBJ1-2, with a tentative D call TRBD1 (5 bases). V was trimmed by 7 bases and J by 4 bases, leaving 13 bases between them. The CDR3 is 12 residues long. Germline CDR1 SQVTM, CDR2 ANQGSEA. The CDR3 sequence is CSATAEGYGYTF. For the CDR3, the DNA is TGCAGCGCGACAGCGGAGGGCTATGGCTACACCTTC.

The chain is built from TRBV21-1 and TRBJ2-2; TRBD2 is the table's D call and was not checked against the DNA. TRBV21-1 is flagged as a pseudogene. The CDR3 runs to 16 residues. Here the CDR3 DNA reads TGTGCCAGCAGCAACCGACTAGCGGGAATCACCGGGGAGCTGTTTTTT. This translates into CASSNRLAGITGELFF.

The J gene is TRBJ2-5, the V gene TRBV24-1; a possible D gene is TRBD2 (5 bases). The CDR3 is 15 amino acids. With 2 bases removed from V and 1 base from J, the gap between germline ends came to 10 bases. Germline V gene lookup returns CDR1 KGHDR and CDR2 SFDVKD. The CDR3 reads CATSDSWTFQETQYF. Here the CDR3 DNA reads TGTGCCACCAGTGATTCTTGGACTTTCCAAGAGACCCAGTACTTC.

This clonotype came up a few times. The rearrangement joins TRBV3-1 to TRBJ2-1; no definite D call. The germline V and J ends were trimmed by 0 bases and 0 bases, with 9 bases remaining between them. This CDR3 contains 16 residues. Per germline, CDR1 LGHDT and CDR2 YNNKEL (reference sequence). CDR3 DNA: TGTGCCAGCAGCCAAGATTTCAGTACCTCCTACAATGAGCAGTTCTTC. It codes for CASSQDFSTSYNEQFF.

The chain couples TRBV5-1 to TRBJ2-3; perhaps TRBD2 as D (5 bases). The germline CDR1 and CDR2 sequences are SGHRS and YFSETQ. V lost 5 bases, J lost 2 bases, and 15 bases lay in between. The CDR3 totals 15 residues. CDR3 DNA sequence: TGCGCCAGCAGAGAGGACTCTTCCATCACAGATACGCAGTATTTT. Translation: CASREDSSITDTQYF.

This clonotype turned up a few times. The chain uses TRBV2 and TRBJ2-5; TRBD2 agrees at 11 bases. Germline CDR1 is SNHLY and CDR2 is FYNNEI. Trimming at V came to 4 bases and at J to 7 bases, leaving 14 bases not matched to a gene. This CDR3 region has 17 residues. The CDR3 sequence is CASSAVKGLAAPGTQYF. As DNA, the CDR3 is TGTGCCAGCAGTGCGGTGAAGGGACTAGCGGCCCCAGGGACCCAGTACTTC.

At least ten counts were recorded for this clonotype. CDR3 in amino acids: CASSYGTDTQYF. Here the CDR3 DNA reads TGCGCCAGCAGCTATGGAACAGATACGCAGTATTTT. The chain uses TRBV4-1 and TRBJ2-3; D is undetermined. CDR3 length equals 12 residues. V was clipped by 5 bases and J by 3 bases, with 6 bases between them. Germline values: CDR1 MGHRA, CDR2 YSYEKL.

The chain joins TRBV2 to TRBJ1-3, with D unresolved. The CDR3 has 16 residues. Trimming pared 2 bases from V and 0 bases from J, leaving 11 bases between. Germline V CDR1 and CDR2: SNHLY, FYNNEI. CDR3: CASSELFGVSGNTIYF. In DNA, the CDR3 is TGTGCCAGCAGTGAACTTTTCGGGGTCTCTGGAAACACCATATATTTT.

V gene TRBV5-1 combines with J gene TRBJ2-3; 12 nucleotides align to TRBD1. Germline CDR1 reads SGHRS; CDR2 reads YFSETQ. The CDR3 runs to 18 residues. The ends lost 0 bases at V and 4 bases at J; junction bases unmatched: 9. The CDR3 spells CASSLEGQGALASDTQYF. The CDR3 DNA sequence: TGCGCCAGCAGCTTGGAGGGACAGGGGGCCCTAGCGTCAGATACGCAGTATTTT.

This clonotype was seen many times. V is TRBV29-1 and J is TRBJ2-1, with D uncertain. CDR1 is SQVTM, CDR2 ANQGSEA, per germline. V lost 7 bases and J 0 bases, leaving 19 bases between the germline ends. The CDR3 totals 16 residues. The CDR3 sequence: CSAPSVAASSYNEQFF. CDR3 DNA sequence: TGCAGCGCTCCCTCGGTAGCCGCTAGCTCCTACAATGAGCAGTTCTTC.

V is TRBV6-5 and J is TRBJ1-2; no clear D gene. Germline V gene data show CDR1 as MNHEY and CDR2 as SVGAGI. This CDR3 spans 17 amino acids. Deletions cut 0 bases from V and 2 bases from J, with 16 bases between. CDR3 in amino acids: CASSYSSSGEINYGYTF. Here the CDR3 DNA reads TGTGCCAGCAGTTACTCGTCATCCGGGGAGATAAACTATGGCTACACCTTC.

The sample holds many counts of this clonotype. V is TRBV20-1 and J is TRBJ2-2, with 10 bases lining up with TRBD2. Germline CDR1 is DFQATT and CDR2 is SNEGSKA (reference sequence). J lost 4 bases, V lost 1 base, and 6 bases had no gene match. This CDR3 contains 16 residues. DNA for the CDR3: TGCAGTGCTAGAGTTATAGCGGGAGGAACCACCGGGGAGCTGTTTTTT. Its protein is CSARVIAGGTTGELFF.